The TCR beta chain under discussion was sequenced for a study of cytomegalovirus exposure and HLA in healthy donors. V lost 5 bases and J lost 5; bases outside the gene matches: 6. This CDR3 comprises 14 residues. Germline assignment: CDR1 SGHRS and CDR2 YFSETQ. 60 Vbeta and 13 Jbeta primers were used in PCR. Repertoires were generated with immunoSEQ multiplex PCR, while TCRdb's copy carries only in-frame clones and drops some. The table records more than 150,000 clones, about 81% of them present only once. The source of this sequence is a woman between 25 and 40 years old in good health and CMV-seronegative. This sequence joins TRBV5-1 and TRBJ2-7; TRBD1 aligns across 11 bases. The specimen sequenced was PBMCs. The CDR3 nucleotides are TGCGCCAGCAGACCGGACAGGGGGCTCAACGAGCAGTACTTC. This sequence encodes CASRPDRGLNEQYF.